The present TCR beta chain was sequenced within a study of neurological immune-mediated disorders (dated by TCRdb to between 2019 and 2020). Some background on the complete study: Among the 34 multiple sclerosis patients, relapsing-remitting MS was present in around 31 and secondary progressive MS was present in 3. Using UMI-based sequencing, the study compared peripheral blood TCR-beta repertoires from patients with HTLV-I-associated myelopathy (HAM/TSP), patients with multiple sclerosis, and healthy controls. Alongside PBMC samples, the set of approximately 100 TCR-beta libraries contained longitudinal samples, technical triplicates, and paired CD4+ and CD8+ T-cell subsets that had been sorted. The cohort comprised about 68 subjects: roughly 15 HAM/TSP patients, approximately 34 multiple sclerosis patients and approximately 20 healthy controls. General study outcomes and caveats: TCR clonal expansion was highest in HAM/TSP patients and lowest in MS patients, with MS patients falling below even healthy controls. No identical CDR3 amino acid sequences were shared among expanded clones across subjects, suggesting private TCR-beta repertoires in all groups. The MS cluster was not associated with any clinical or MRI features, and the authors stated that larger cohorts are needed. Phylogenetic analysis grouped repertoires from 18 of 34 MS patients into a cluster of related CDR3 sequences, suggesting a possible repertoire-level signature.

Libraries from unsorted PBMCs were made from 2 million PBMCs kept in RNAlater at -80 degrees C until RNA extraction. Multiple sclerosis patients were enrolled in a US clinical protocol under which disease progression was evaluated by magnetic resonance imaging. Peripheral blood underwent Ficoll-Hypaque density gradient centrifugation to isolate PBMCs, which were then cryopreserved in liquid nitrogen. In its sample, this clonotype was seen many times. Its cognate antigen has yet to be identified. Base-call qualities are not available, and no considerably larger clone is one nucleotide away. Cut back by 10 bases and 10 bases, the V and J ends lie 13 bases apart. CDR3 length: 10 amino acids, cysteine to phenylalanine. The DNA shown is the 30-base CDR3, in frame from base 1. To synthesize cDNA, template-switch 5'RACE was performed with a primer carrying a 10-nucleotide random unique molecular identifier so that each TCR transcript was tagged. Every sequencing run yielded over 190 million TCR-beta sequences covering 15-18 subjects. The RNeasy kit was used for extraction of total RNA. The KAPA Real-time Library Amplification kit was used to amplify TCR-beta VDJ regions with primers for the TCR constant region and the 5'RACE anchor. A first PCR added sample indexes and Illumina adaptors, after which a second PCR increased the library yield. After Ampure bead purification, the roughly 650 bp TCR product was size-selected on a 2% E-gel SizeSelection system. Before pooling, library quality was assessed on a Bioanalyzer, concentration was determined with Qubit, and library quantification was performed with the Kapa Library Quantification kit. Paired-end 2 x 150 bp sequencing of the libraries was performed on an Illumina HiSeq 2500. To increase sequence diversity, roughly 24-32% phiX was spiked into each library pool. The original methods were these. Quality-filtered reads were processed with the UMI-based MiGEC pipeline, which removed over 75% of raw TCR sequences during error correction. VDJ genes were aligned to IMGT germline references, and each clonotype was defined by a unique CDR3 amino acid sequence together with V-J genes. Clonal expansion, Shannon diversity, and CDR3 relatedness (CalcPairwiseDistances, ClusterSamples) were evaluated with VDJtools, and phylogenetic trees were built with CLCbio workbench. Using coefficient-of-variation modelling across technical triplicates, the study counted a clone as expanded if it had at least 8 unique UMIs. TCRdb trimmed the raw reads at Q25, called clones with MiXCR and kept productive beta chains. Rows are unified per CDR3 protein, each entry keeping the most common DNA and genes. What appears here as the V and J calls and clone size reflects TCRdb's work, not the paper's. This sample is represented by roughly 62,000 distinct CDR3 sequences; around 3.8% of them were singletons. The ten largest clones capture over 2% of the sample.

Recombination connected TRBV12-3 or TRBV12-4 to TRBJ1-1; no D gene can be assigned with confidence. Specimen: PBMCs. The clonotype originates from a woman between 50 and 59 years old with multiple sclerosis. In nucleotides, the sequence is TGTGCCACCATACGGCGAATAGCTTTCTTT. Its protein reads: CATIRRIAFF.